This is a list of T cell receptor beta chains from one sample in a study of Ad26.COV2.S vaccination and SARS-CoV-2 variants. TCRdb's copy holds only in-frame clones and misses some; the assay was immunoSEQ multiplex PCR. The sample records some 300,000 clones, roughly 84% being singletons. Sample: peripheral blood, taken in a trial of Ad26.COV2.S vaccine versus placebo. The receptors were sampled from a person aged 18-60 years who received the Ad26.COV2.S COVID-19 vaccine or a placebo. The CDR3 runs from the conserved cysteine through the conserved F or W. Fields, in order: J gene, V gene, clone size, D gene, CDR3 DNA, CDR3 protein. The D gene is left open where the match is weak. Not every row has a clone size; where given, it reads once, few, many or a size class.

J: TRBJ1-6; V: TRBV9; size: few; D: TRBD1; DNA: TGTGCCAGCAGCGCTAGGACAGGGCCAGATTCACCCCTCCACTTT; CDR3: CASSARTGPDSPLHF
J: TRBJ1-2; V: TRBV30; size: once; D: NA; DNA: TGTGCCTGGAGTATAGGGAATTATGGCTACACCTTC; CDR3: CAWSIGNYGYTF
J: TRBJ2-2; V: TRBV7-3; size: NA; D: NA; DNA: TGTGCCAGCAGCTTAACGGGCAGGGGAAACACCGGGGAGCTGTTTTTT; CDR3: CASSLTGRGNTGELFF
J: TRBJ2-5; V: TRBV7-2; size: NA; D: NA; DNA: TGTGCCAGCAGCTATGGGCAAGAGACCCAGTACTTC; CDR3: CASSYGQETQYF
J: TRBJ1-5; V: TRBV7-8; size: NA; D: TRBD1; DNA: TGTGCCAGCACCAGGACAGGGAGTAAGCCCCAGCATTTT; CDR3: CASTRTGSKPQHF
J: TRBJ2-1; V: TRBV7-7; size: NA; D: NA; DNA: TGTGCCAGCAGCCCTCAGACTACGCGGATCTCCAATGAGCAGTTCTTC; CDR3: CASSPQTTRISNEQFF
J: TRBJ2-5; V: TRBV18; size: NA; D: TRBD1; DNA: TGTGCCAGCTCAGGGCCCGGGACAGCGATTCAAGAGACCCAGTACTTC; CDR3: CASSGPGTAIQETQYF
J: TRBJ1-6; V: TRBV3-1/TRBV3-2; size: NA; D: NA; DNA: TGTGCCAGCAGTCAGACAGGAGTATCTAATTCACCCCTCCACTTT; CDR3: CASSQTGVSNSPLHF
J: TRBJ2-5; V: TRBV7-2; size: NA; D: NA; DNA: TGTGCCAGCAGCTTAGGGGACCCCTGGAACCAAGAGACCCAGTACTTC; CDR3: CASSLGDPWNQETQYF
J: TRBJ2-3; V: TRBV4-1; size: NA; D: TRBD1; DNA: TGCGCCAGCAGCCGGACAGGTGCTAGCACAGATACGCAGTATTTT; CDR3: CASSRTGASTDTQYF
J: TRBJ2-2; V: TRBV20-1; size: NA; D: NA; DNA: TGCAGTGCTAGTCGAACGGTTAGCACCGGGGAGCTGTTTTTT; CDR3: CSASRTVSTGELFF